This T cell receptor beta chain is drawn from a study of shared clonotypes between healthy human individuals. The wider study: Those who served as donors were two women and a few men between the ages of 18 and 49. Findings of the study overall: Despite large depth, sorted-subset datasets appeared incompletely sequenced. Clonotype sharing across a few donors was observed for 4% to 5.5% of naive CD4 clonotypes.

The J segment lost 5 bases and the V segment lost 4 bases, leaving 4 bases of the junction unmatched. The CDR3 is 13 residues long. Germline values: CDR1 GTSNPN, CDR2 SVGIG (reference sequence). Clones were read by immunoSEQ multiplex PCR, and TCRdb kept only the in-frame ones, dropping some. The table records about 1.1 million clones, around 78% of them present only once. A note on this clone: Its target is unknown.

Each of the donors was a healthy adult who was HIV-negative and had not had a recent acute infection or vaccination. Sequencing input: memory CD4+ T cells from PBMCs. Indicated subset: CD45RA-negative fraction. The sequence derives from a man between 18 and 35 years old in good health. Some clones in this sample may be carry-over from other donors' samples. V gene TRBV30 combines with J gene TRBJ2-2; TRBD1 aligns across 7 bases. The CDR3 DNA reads TGTGCCTGGATTCCAGGGGGTACCGGGGAGCTGTTTTTT. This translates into CAWIPGGTGELFF.